This TCR beta chain was recovered during a study of Ad26.COV2.S vaccination and SARS-CoV-2 variants. Whole-study context: By the intramuscular route, Ad26.COV2.S was given once, or twice 56 days apart. Broader study findings: Recipients given vaccine exceeded placebo recipients in spike-specific TCR breadth. With respect to non-spike TCR breadth, vaccine and placebo recipients were similar.

As regards this clone: No antigen is known for it.

Produced via immunoSEQ multiplex PCR; TCRdb's table is partial and in-frame only. Among roughly 390,000 clones, 70% to 90% were seen once, and the ten largest hold approximately 3.7%. Trimming shortened V by 6 bases and J by 2 bases, and 11 bases separated the two germline ends. The CDR3 is 13 amino acids. Germline assignment: CDR1 MNHEY and CDR2 SVGAGI. Regarding treatment: some 20 received Ad26.COV2.S at low or high dose, single or two shots; 5 received placebo; per-sample allocation not given. Sampling took place 63 days after the first vaccine or placebo injection. This rearrangement joins TRBV6-5 to TRBJ2-7; no clear D. The receptor's source is a person between 18 and 60 years old who received the Ad26.COV2.S COVID-19 vaccine or a placebo. Here the sequenced sample was peripheral blood, taken in a trial of Ad26.COV2.S vaccine versus placebo. CDR3 coding DNA: TGTGCCAGCAGATCGACCGTGGCCTACGAGCAGTACTTC. Protein: CASRSTVAYEQYF.